The 7 T cell receptor beta chains listed next were all sequenced from one sample in a study of cytomegalovirus exposure and HLA in healthy donors. The PCR ran on 60 Vbeta and 13 Jbeta primers. Some clones are missing from TCRdb's copy, which holds only in-frame ones; the method was immunoSEQ multiplex PCR. Of about 170,000 clones listed, about 75% are singletons. Sequenced: PBMCs. All receptors derive from a female donor in good health and CMV-seronegative.

The CDR3 DNA is TGTGCCAGCACCCGGGATCAGAACACTGAAGCTTTCTTT. This encodes CASTRDQNTEAFF. The J gene is TRBJ1-1, the V gene TRBV6-1; D not resolved. The CDR3 is 13 amino acids. Germline V gene sequence: CDR1 MNHNS, CDR2 SASEGT. Deletions cut 7 bases from V and 1 base from J, with 10 bases between.

This clone was observed at least ten times. The rearrangement links TRBV7-9 to TRBJ2-1; 7 nucleotides match TRBD2. Unmatched junction bases numbered 3, after V lost 10 bases and J lost 0 bases. CDR1 SEHNR and CDR2 FQNEAQ come from the germline V gene (reference sequence). There are 13 residues in the CDR3. In DNA form, the CDR3 reads TGTGCCACCCTAGCGGACTCCTACAATGAGCAGTTCTTC. It codes for CATLADSYNEQFF.

This clone showed up just a few times. V and J are TRBV25-1 and TRBJ1-3; weak D call: TRBD1 (5 bases). The V gene's germline CDR1 is MGHDK and CDR2 SYGVNS. This CDR3 comprises 18 residues. V gave up 5 bases and J gave up 0 bases, with 20 bases separating them. As DNA, the CDR3 is TGTGCCAGCAGTCTACTGGGGCCTAAATCGAGCTCTGGAAACACCATATATTTT. Translated: CASSLLGPKSSSGNTIYF.

This clone showed up just a few times. The chain links TRBV5-6 to TRBJ1-2, with 8 bases matching TRBD1. The CDR3 has 17 residues. Germline V gene sequence: CDR1 SGHDT, CDR2 YYEEEE. J lost 4 bases, V lost 5 bases, and 16 bases had no gene match. Here the CDR3 reads CASRQNPDRVLIYGYTF. CDR3 DNA sequence: TGTGCCAGCAGGCAAAACCCGGACAGGGTGTTGATCTATGGCTACACCTTC.

The chain couples TRBV5-1 to TRBJ2-1; 10 bases are shared with TRBD1. Germline values: CDR1 SGHRS, CDR2 YFSETQ. Losses at the gene ends were 2 bases for V and 9 bases for J; bases not matched to a gene: 5. The CDR3 has 14 residues. The CDR3 spells CASSFGQGEGEQFF. The CDR3 region has the DNA TGCGCCAGCAGCTTCGGACAGGGGGAAGGTGAGCAGTTCTTC.

The rearrangement links TRBV11-2 to TRBJ1-2; D may be TRBD1 (5 bases). Trimming removed 0 bases from V and 5 bases from J, with 10 bases in between. The CDR3 is made up of 14 amino acids. Germline CDR1 is SGHAT and CDR2 is FQNNGV. This CDR3 reads CASSLDSQGYGYTF. The CDR3 bases are TGTGCCAGCAGCTTAGATAGTCAGGGTTATGGCTACACCTTC.

The V gene is TRBV18, the J gene TRBJ1-1; TRBD1 aligns across 11 bases. CDR3 length: 16 residues. Germline values: CDR1 KGHSH, CDR2 LQKENI. The V gene end was trimmed by 3 bases and the J gene end by 5 bases; junction bases not matched to a gene: 8. CDR3 loop: CASSPLPGQGVTEAFF. In nucleotides, the CDR3 is TGTGCCAGCTCACCCCTCCCGGGACAGGGGGTTACTGAAGCTTTCTTT.